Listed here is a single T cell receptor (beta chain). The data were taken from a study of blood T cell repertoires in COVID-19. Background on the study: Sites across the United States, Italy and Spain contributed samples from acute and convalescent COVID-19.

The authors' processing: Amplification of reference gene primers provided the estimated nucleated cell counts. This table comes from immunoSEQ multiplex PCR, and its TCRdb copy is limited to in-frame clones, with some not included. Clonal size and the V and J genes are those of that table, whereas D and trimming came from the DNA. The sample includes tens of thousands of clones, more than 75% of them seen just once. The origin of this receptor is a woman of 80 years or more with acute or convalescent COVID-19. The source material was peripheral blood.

The CDR3 DNA reads TGTGCCAGCAGCCCCGTTTTGGGTTTGGAGGAGACCCAGTACTTC. Translation gives CASSPVLGLEETQYF. This chain uses TRBV7-9 with TRBJ2-5; unclear D gene. In germline, CDR1 is SEHNR, CDR2 FQNEAQ (reference sequence). V lost 5 bases and J lost 5, with 18 bases in between. The CDR3 covers 15 residues.